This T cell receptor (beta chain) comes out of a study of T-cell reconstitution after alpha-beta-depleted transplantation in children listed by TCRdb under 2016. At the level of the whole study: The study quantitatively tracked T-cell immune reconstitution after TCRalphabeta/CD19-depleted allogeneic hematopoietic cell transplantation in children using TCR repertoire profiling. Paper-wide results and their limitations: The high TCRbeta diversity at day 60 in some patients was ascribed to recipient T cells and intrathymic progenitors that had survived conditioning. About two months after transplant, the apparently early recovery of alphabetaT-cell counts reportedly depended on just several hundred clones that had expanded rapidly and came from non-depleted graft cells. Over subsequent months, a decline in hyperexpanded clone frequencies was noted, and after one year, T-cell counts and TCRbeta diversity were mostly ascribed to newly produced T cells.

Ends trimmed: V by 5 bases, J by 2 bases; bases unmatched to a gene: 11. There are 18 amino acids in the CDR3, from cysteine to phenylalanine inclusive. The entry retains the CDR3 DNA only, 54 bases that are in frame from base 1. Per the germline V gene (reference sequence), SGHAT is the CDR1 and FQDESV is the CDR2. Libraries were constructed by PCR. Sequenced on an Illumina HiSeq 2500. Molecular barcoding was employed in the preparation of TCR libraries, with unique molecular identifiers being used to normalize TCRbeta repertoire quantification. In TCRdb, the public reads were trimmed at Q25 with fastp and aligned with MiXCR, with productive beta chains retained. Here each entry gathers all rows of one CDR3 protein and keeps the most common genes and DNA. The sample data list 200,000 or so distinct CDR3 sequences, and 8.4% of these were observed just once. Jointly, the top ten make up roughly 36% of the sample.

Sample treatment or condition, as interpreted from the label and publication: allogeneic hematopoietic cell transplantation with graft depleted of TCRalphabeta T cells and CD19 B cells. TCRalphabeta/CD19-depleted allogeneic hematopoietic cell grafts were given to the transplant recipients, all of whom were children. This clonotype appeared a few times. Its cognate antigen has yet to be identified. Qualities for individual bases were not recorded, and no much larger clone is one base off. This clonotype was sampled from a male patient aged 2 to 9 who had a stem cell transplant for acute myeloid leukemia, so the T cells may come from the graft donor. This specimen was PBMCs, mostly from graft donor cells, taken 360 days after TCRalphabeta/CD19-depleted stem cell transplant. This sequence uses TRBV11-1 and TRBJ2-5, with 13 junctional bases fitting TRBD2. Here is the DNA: TGTGCCAGCAGCAACCCAGGGACTAGCGGGGCCCTTCAAGAGACCCAGTACTTC. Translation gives CASSNPGTSGALQETQYF.